The rows below give T cell receptor beta chains drawn from one sample of a study of shared clonotypes between healthy human individuals. Profiling relied on immunoSEQ multiplex PCR, and the TCRdb table lists in-frame clones only, not all of them. The table records over 2 million clones, 85% to 95% of them present only once. Sequencing used naive CD4+ T cells from PBMCs. The receptors stem from a man between 18 and 35 years old in good health. Some clones in this sample may be carry-over from other donors' samples. Both conserved end residues are part of each CDR3. Each record gives: clone size, D gene, J gene, V gene, CDR3 DNA, CDR3 protein. A D gene is named only where the DNA matches it firmly. Clone sizes are given selectively: once, few, many, or a class where the clone is expanded.

NA NA TRBJ2-6 TRBV18 TGTGCCAGCTCACCGGGGACTGGGGCCAACGTCCTGACTTTC CASSPGTGANVLTF
NA TRBD1 TRBJ2-1 TRBV5-1 TGCGCCAGCAGCAAGGGACAGGGGGTCGATGAGCAGTTCTTC CASSKGQGVDEQFF
NA TRBD1 TRBJ2-2 TRBV7-3 TGTGCCAGCAGCCCAAGGACAGGGGAGAACACCGGGGAGCTGTTTTTT CASSPRTGENTGELFF
NA NA TRBJ2-1 TRBV2 TGTGCCAGCAGTAGACAGGTCCCCTCCTACAATGAGCAGTTCTTC CASSRQVPSYNEQFF
NA TRBD1 TRBJ2-7 TRBV29-1 TGCAGCGTTGAAGAAGACAGGGGGGTCTCCTACGAGCAGTACTTC CSVEEDRGVSYEQYF
NA TRBD1 TRBJ1-2 TRBV6-5 TGTGCCAGCAGTCAGAAGACAGGGTATGGCTATGGCTACACCTTC CASSQKTGYGYGYTF
NA NA TRBJ2-6 TRBV2 TGTGCCAGCTCGCGGGGGGCCAACGTCCTGACTTTC CASSRGANVLTF
once TRBD2 TRBJ2-7 TRBV7-2 TGTGCCAGCAGAGTGACTAGCGGGAGCGAGCAGTACTTC CASRVTSGSEQYF
NA NA TRBJ1-1 TRBV6-5 TGTGCCAGCAGTAGACCGGACACTGAAGCTTTCTTT CASSRPDTEAFF
once TRBD1 TRBJ2-2 TRBV6-4 TGTGCCAGCAGGAAATCTACAGGGGCCGGGGAGCTGTTTTTT CASRKSTGAGELFF
NA TRBD1 TRBJ1-2 TRBV18 TGTGCCAGCTCACCTGGCGGGACAGGGAACTATGGCTACACCTTC CASSPGGTGNYGYTF